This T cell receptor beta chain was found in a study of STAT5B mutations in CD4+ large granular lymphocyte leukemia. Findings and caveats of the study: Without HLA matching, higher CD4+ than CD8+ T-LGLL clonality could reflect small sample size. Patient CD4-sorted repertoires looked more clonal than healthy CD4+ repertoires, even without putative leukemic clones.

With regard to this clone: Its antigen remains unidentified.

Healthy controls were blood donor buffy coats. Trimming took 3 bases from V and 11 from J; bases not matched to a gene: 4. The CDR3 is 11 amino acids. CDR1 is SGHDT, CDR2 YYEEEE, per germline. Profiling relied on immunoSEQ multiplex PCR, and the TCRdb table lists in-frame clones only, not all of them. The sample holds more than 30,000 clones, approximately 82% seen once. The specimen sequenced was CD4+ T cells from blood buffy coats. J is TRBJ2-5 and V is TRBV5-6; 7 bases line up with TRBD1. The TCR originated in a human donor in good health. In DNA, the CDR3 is TGTGCCAGCAGCTCACCGGGACAGCAGTACTTC. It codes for CASSSPGQQYF.